The 29 T cell receptor beta chains presented below share a single source sample, sequenced in a study of CD8 T cells in ankylosing spondylitis. TCRdb recomputed calls from the 5' RACE reads with MiXCR, one row per CDR3 protein. The table shows about 170,000 distinct CDR3 sequences, with about a sixth occurring only once. The sample comprised blood, either unsorted or a sorted T cell fraction (not recorded which). These receptors came from a male donor with ankylosing spondylitis or in good health (not recorded which).

As concerns this clonotype: A read error may explain this, as a much larger clone is one base away. This sequence joins TRBV10-3 and TRBJ2-1; possible D gene TRBD2, 6 bases. This CDR3 is built from 14 residues. CDR1 and CDR2 from the germline V gene are ENHRY and SYGVKD. Trimming took 2 bases from V and 7 from J, leaving 12 bases between them. The CDR3 coding sequence is TGTGCCATCAGTGAGGGACTATCGTGGAATGAGCAGTTCTTC. It translates to CAISEGLSWNEQFF.

This clonotype has only a few counts. The J gene is TRBJ2-1, the V gene TRBV7-2; TRBD2 aligns across 8 bases. From germline, CDR1 is SGHTA and CDR2 FQGNSA. The V and J ends lost 6 bases and 5 bases, in that order; junction bases with no gene match: 6. The CDR3 is 14 residues long. The CDR3 DNA sequence: TGTGCCAGCAGACCGACTAGCGCTCACAATGAGCAGTTCTTC. It specifies CASRPTSAHNEQFF.

The sample holds many counts of this clonotype. The chain combines TRBV5-1 with TRBJ2-5; the D is unclear. CDR1 SGHRS and CDR2 YFSETQ come from the germline V gene. This CDR3 comprises 11 residues. Trimming pared 2 bases from V and 12 bases from J, leaving 11 bases between. CDR3 in amino acids: CASSFRVREYF. In DNA, the CDR3 is TGCGCCAGCAGCTTTAGGGTCCGGGAGTACTTC.

This clonotype was seen many times. J is TRBJ2-3 and V is TRBV5-5, with D unresolved. The V gene's germline CDR1 is SGHKS and CDR2 YYEKEE (reference sequence). V lost 0 bases, J lost 1 base, and 6 bases lay in between. There are 14 residues in the CDR3. The CDR3 nucleotides read TGTGCCAGCAGCTTGGCCAGCGGCACAGATACGCAGTATTTT. Its protein product is CASSLASGTDTQYF.

This chain connects TRBV30 to TRBJ2-2; tentatively, D is TRBD1 or TRBD2 (5 bases each). Trimming removed 7 bases at V and 4 bases at J, with 19 bases between. Germline V gene lookup returns CDR1 GTSNPN and CDR2 SVGIG (reference sequence). The CDR3 has 15 amino acids. Written as DNA, the CDR3 is TGTGCCTCTGGGACCGGACAATTTTCCACCGGGGAGCTGTTTTTT. Protein: CASGTGQFSTGELFF.

Many counts were recorded for this clonotype. CDR3 sequence (DNA): TGCGCCAGCAGCCCGGTTCCGTCCAGTTCCAATCAGCCCCAGCATTTT. Protein sequence: CASSPVPSSSNQPQHF. This sequence joins TRBV5-1 and TRBJ1-5; no definite D call. Trimming pared 4 bases from V and 3 bases from J, leaving 17 bases between. The CDR3 runs to 16 residues. CDR1 is SGHRS and CDR2 is YFSETQ in the germline V gene.

This clonotype has just a few counts. The V gene is TRBV4-2, the J gene TRBJ2-2; no clear D gene. Germline CDR1 and CDR2: LGHNA and YNFKEQ. V was trimmed by 1 base and J by 4 bases, leaving 13 bases between them. This CDR3 is built from 16 residues. The CDR3 loop is CASSQVSQRPTGELFF. The CDR3 nucleotides read TGTGCCAGCAGCCAAGTATCACAGAGACCCACCGGGGAGCTGTTTTTT.

This clonotype was detected many times. The chain carries TRBV3-1 and TRBJ2-1; 12 bases are shared with TRBD2. Germline CDR1 and CDR2: LGHDT and YNNKEL (reference sequence). Trimming cost V 3 bases and J 7 bases; bases outside gene matches: 4. The CDR3 spans 15 residues. The CDR3 DNA follows: TGTGCCAGCAGCCAGACTAGCGGGAGTAAGAATGAGCAGTTCTTC. Translated, it gives CASSQTSGSKNEQFF.

The chain couples TRBV28 to TRBJ1-4; D perhaps matches TRBD1 (6 bases). The length of the CDR3 is 16 residues. Trimming removed 5 bases from V and 8 bases from J, with 21 bases in between. Germline V gene data show CDR1 as MDHEN and CDR2 as SYDVKM. This CDR3 reads CASSAPRGPLREKLFF. DNA of the CDR3: TGTGCCAGCAGTGCCCCTCGGGGGCCGTTGAGGGAAAAACTGTTTTTT.

This clonotype appeared many times. V usage is TRBV12-3 or TRBV12-4 and J usage is TRBJ1-5; no clear D. This CDR3 is 15 amino acids long. Trimming cost V 3 bases and J 1 base, with 10 bases left between them. The CDR3 DNA sequence: TGTGCCAGCAGTTTGGGAGGTACGAGCAATCAGCCCCAGCATTTT. It translates to CASSLGGTSNQPQHF.

The chain joins TRBV6-1 to TRBJ1-1, with unresolved D. CDR1 is MNHNS, CDR2 SASEGT, per germline. Trimming took 2 bases from V and 3 from J, leaving 7 bases between them. The CDR3 is 13 amino acids. This chain's CDR3 is CASSENAYTEAFF. The CDR3 region has the DNA TGTGCCAGCAGTGAAAATGCCTACACTGAAGCTTTCTTT.

This clonotype has ten or more counts. V and J are TRBV5-1 and TRBJ1-5, with D hard to call. Between the trimmed V and J ends, which lost 0 bases and 7 bases, there was a span of 11 bases. The CDR3 loop spans 14 amino acids. Germline V gene lookup returns CDR1 SGHRS and CDR2 YFSETQ. The CDR3 sequence is CASSLAPTGQPQHF. The CDR3 region has the DNA TGCGCCAGCAGCTTGGCTCCCACCGGGCAGCCCCAGCATTTT.

The chain uses TRBV21-1 and TRBJ2-7; the table assigns TRBD2, which was not confirmed against the DNA. TRBV21-1 is tagged as a pseudogene. The CDR3 contains 15 residues. For the CDR3, the DNA is TGTGCCAGCACCGGACTAGCGGGAGGAACATGCGAGCAGTACTTC. Residues: CASTGLAGGTCEQYF.

Many counts were recorded for this clonotype. The rearrangement uses TRBV6-1 and TRBJ2-3; 8 bases map to TRBD1. The trim removed 7 bases at V and 2 bases at J, leaving 2 bases unmatched. CDR1 and CDR2 (germline): MNHNS, SASEGT. CDR3 length equals 13 residues. The CDR3 coding sequence is TGTGCCAGCACGGACAGGGTCACAGATACGCAGTATTTT. Its translation: CASTDRVTDTQYF.

This clonotype appeared a few times. The chain uses TRBV27 and TRBJ1-4; D ambiguous. The CDR3 contains 16 residues. Germline loops: CDR1 MNHEY, CDR2 SMNVEV (reference sequence). Trimming left V 5 bases short and J 5 bases short, with 18 bases between. The CDR3 region is CASSLTSEPLNEKLFF. The CDR3 DNA is TGTGCCAGCAGTCTCACCTCGGAGCCGCTGAATGAAAAACTGTTTTTT. Based on the CDR3 plus reference TRBV27 and TRBJ1-4, the full variable domain is EAQVTQNPRYLITVTGKKLTVTCSQNMNHEYMSWYRQDPGLGLRQIYYSMNVEVTDKGDVPEGYKVSRKEKRNFPLILESPSPNQTSLYFCASSLTSEPLNEKLFFGSGTQLSVL.

This clonotype was counted between two and nine times. The chain carries TRBV4-1 and TRBJ1-2; 7 nucleotides agree with TRBD1. With V trimmed by 0 bases and J by 4 bases, 11 bases remained unmatched. The germline V gene has CDR1 MGHRA and CDR2 YSYEKL. The CDR3 extends over 17 amino acids. For the CDR3, the DNA is TGCGCCAGCAGCCAAGAGCCTAGATCCAGGGGGACCTATGGCTACACCTTC. This encodes CASSQEPRSRGTYGYTF.

This sequence joins TRBV15 and TRBJ1-6, with no clear D. The CDR3 totals 13 residues. Germline CDR1 and CDR2: LNHNV and YYDKDF (reference sequence). V lost 1 base and J lost 7, with 5 bases in between. The CDR3 region is CATSRVKNSPLHF. The CDR3 DNA reads as TGTGCCACCAGCAGAGTGAAGAATTCACCCCTCCACTTT.

In this sample, this clonotype turned up many times. This rearrangement joins TRBV6-1 to TRBJ2-5; 8 positions match TRBD1. After removal of 6 bases from V and 1 base from J, the junction contained 7 bases not matched to a gene. The CDR3 totals 15 residues. Germline CDR1 MNHNS, CDR2 SASEGT. CDR3: CASRTNRGSQETQYF. CDR3 coding DNA: TGTGCCAGCAGGACGAACAGGGGGTCCCAAGAGACCCAGTACTTC.

The sample holds many counts of this clonotype. The rearrangement links TRBV5-1 to TRBJ2-2; D unclear. Trimming removed 1 base from V and 1 base from J, with 8 bases in between. CDR3 size: 15 residues. CDR1 is SGHRS, CDR2 YFSETQ, per germline. The DNA of the CDR3 is TGCGCCAGCAGCTTGTCCCAAGTGAACACCGGGGAGCTGTTTTTT. It codes for CASSLSQVNTGELFF.

This clonotype has just a few counts. The chain is built from TRBV7-8 and TRBJ1-1; TRBD1 might be the D (6 bases). Germline CDR1 reads SGHVS; CDR2 reads FQNEAQ. Trimming took 4 bases from V and 1 from J, leaving 13 bases between them. This CDR3 comprises 15 residues. The chain's CDR3 is CASSYYRAPNTEAFF. The CDR3 DNA sequence: TGTGCCAGCAGCTACTACAGGGCCCCGAACACTGAAGCTTTCTTT.

This clonotype showed up many times. This chain uses TRBV10-3 with TRBJ1-5; the D is unclear. This CDR3 spans 16 amino acids. In germline, CDR1 is ENHRY, CDR2 SYGVKD. Trimming stripped 4 bases from V and 7 bases from J, with 20 bases between. The CDR3 DNA reads as TGTGCCATCAGTGCTTCCGGTCAGTACACAACCCAGCCCCAGCATTTT. Translation gives CAISASGQYTTQPQHF.

The chain carries TRBV6-5 and TRBJ1-2; 7 bases fit TRBD1. The CDR3 spans 17 residues. Losses at the gene ends were 0 bases for V and 2 bases for J; bases not matched to a gene: 9. Germline V gene lookup returns CDR1 MNHEY and CDR2 SVGAGI. The CDR3 here is CASSYSRTGLKNYGYTF. The DNA of the CDR3 is TGTGCCAGCAGTTACTCGAGGACAGGCCTGAAAAACTATGGCTACACCTTC.

The chain uses TRBV4-1 and TRBJ2-7; 9 nucleotides align to TRBD2. V was pared by 3 bases and J by 0 bases, with 6 bases of the junction left unmatched. The CDR3 length is 16 residues. Germline V gene data show CDR1 as MGHRA and CDR2 as YSYEKL. CDR3 in amino acids: CASSQPGTSNSYEQYF. The CDR3 DNA reads TGCGCCAGCAGCCAGCCCGGGACTAGCAACTCCTACGAGCAGTACTTC.

The table lists this clonotype with many counts. The V call is TRBV20-1, the J call TRBJ2-2, with TRBD2 matching over 7 bases. The V gene's germline CDR1 is DFQATT and CDR2 SNEGSKA (reference sequence). The CDR3 is made up of 15 amino acids. The junction had 9 bases not matched to a gene; V was cut back by 4 bases and J by 4 bases. CDR3 nucleotides: TGCAGTGCTATGGAAAGCGGGACGGGCACCGGGGAGCTGTTTTTT. Protein product: CSAMESGTGTGELFF.

Only a few counts were recorded for this clonotype. The chain has TRBV29-1 and TRBJ1-3; TRBD1 might be the D (5 bases). Germline CDR1 and CDR2: SQVTM and ANQGSEA. V lost 3 bases and J 2 bases, leaving 8 bases between the germline ends. This CDR3 region has 13 residues. The CDR3 bases are TGCAGCGTTGAGTCAGGGACTGGAAACACCATATATTTT. It is translated as CSVESGTGNTIYF.

The V gene is TRBV29-1, the J gene TRBJ1-1; D unresolved. V was clipped by 0 bases and J by 0 bases, with 5 bases between them. This CDR3 comprises 13 residues. The germline CDR1 and CDR2 sequences are SQVTM and ANQGSEA. CDR3 in DNA: TGCAGCGTTGAAGATACACTGAACACTGAAGCTTTCTTT. Translation gives CSVEDTLNTEAFF.

There are a few counts of this clonotype. This sequence joins TRBV4-1 and TRBJ2-7; 11 bases fit TRBD2. Germline CDR1 and CDR2: MGHRA and YSYEKL. The CDR3 runs to 15 residues. J gave up 5 bases and V 4 bases, and 7 bases lay outside the gene matches. This CDR3 is CASSPLTSGSHEQYF. CDR3 bases: TGCGCCAGCAGCCCGCTTACTAGCGGGAGTCACGAGCAGTACTTC.

This rearrangement joins TRBV7-9 to TRBJ1-4; D is uncertain. The V and J ends lost 0 bases and 3 bases respectively, with 8 bases between them. CDR3 length equals 15 residues. The germline V gene encodes CDR1 SEHNR and CDR2 FQNEAQ (reference sequence). The CDR3 bases are TGTGCCAGCAGCTTAGCGGTGCTGCCTAATGAAAAACTGTTTTTT. This codes for CASSLAVLPNEKLFF.

This clonotype appeared many times. V and J are TRBV5-1 and TRBJ2-5; D could derive from TRBD1 or TRBD2 (5 bases each). Per germline, CDR1 SGHRS and CDR2 YFSETQ. Trimming stripped 5 bases from V and 5 bases from J, with 16 bases between. CDR3 length equals 14 residues. The chain's CDR3 is CASSFKRGDETQYF. CDR3 nucleotides: TGCGCCAGCAGTTTTAAACGGGGCGATGAGACCCAGTACTTC.